This T cell receptor beta chain was retrieved from a study of shared clonotypes between healthy human individuals. General study results and limits: Exclusively blood specimens were collected; tissue repertoires likely differ.

The method was immunoSEQ multiplex PCR; TCRdb's version includes in-frame clones alone and lacks a portion of them. The sample holds around 480,000 clones, 75% to 80% seen once. Losses at the gene ends were 7 bases for V and 3 bases for J; bases not matched to a gene: 6. Germline-derived CDR1 and CDR2 are SQVTM and ANQGSEA. This CDR3 comprises 13 residues. A note on this clone: The antigen remains unidentified.

The TCR sequence derives from a middle-aged woman in good health. Some clones in this sample may be carry-over from other donors' samples. The sample was PBMCs. The rearrangement uses TRBV29-1 and TRBJ1-2; TRBD1 matches at 9 bases. The CDR3 here is CSAWDREDYGYTF. As DNA, the CDR3 is TGCAGCGCCTGGGACAGGGAAGACTATGGCTACACCTTC.